The clone carrying this T cell receptor (beta chain) was picked up many times. What it binds is not known. For TCRbeta, the library was prepared with unique molecular identifiers. One entry per CDR3 protein, called by TCRdb with MiXCR from the PCR reads. The repertoire consists of about 490,000 distinct CDR3 sequences, with over 9.5% occurring once and the leading ten covering around 2.2%. This entry belongs to a study of T-cell reconstitution after alpha-beta-depleted transplantation in children. Study-wide findings and caveats: Among T cells one year after transplant, newly produced cells accounted for most counts and diversity. Alpha-beta T cells about two months after transplant reportedly derived from several hundred expanded graft clones.

V dropped 1 base and J dropped 0 bases, with 6 bases sitting between them. The germline gives CDR1 SQVTM, CDR2 ANQGSEA. CDR3 length: 13 amino acids. This chain uses TRBV29-1 with TRBJ1-1; D is unresolved. The sequenced sample was PBMCs, obtained before TCRalphabeta/CD19-depleted stem cell transplant. The source of this sequence is a child aged 2-15 years with inherited bone marrow failure, due to receive a stem cell transplant. In DNA form, the CDR3 reads TGCAGCGTTGAAGGACACCTGAACACTGAAGCTTTCTTT. It encodes CSVEGHLNTEAFF.